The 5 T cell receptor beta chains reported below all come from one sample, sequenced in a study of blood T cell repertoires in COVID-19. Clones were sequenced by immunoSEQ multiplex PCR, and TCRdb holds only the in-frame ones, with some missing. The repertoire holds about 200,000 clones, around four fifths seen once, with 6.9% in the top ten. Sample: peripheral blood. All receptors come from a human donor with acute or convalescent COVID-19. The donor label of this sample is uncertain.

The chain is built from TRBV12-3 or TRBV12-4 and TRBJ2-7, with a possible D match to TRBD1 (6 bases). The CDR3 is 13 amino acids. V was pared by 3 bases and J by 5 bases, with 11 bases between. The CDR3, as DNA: TGTGCCAGCAGTTTTGGAACAGGGAACGAGCAGTACTTC. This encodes CASSFGTGNEQYF.

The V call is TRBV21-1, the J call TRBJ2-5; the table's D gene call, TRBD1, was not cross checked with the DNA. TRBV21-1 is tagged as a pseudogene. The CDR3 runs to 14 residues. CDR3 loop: CASSKQGKYETQYF. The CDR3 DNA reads TGTGCCAGCAGCAAACAGGGTAAATACGAGACCCAGTACTTC.

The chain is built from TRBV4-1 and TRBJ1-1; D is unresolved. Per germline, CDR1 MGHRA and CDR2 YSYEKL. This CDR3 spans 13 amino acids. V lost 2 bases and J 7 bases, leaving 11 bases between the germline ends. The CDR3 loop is CASSQSPVIEAFF. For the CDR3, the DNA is TGCGCCAGCAGCCAATCTCCAGTGATTGAAGCTTTCTTT.

The CDR3: CASSPGQGDTQYF. CDR3 DNA sequence: TGTGCCAGCAGCCCGGGACAGGGAGATACGCAGTATTTT. The V and J genes are TRBV7-3 and TRBJ2-3, with 9 bases lining up with TRBD1. Germline trimming cut 5 bases from V and 5 bases from J; bases unmatched to any gene: 2. The germline gives CDR1 SGHTA, CDR2 FQGTGA. The CDR3 loop spans 13 amino acids.

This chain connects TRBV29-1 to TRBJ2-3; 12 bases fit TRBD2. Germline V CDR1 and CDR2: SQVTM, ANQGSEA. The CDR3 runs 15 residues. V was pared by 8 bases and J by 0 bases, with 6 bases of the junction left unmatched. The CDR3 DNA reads TGCAGCACTCCTGGACTAGCGGGAAGCACAGATACGCAGTATTTT. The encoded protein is CSTPGLAGSTDTQYF.